This T cell receptor beta chain appears in the sequencing data of a study of cytomegalovirus exposure and HLA in healthy donors. The PCR employed 60 Vbeta primers together with 13 Jbeta primers. TCRdb keeps only in-frame clones here, not all; method: immunoSEQ multiplex PCR. The sample contains more than 80,000 clones, roughly two thirds of which appear only once. On this clone itself: The sample contains more than one DNA sequence encoding this CDR3.

Looked up from germline, CDR1 is MNHEY and CDR2 is SVGAGI. V lost 6 bases to trimming and J lost 6 bases, with 18 bases between them. This CDR3 contains 14 residues. The sequence was obtained from a human donor in good health. This chain links TRBV6-5 with TRBJ2-7, with a weak D call TRBD1 (5 bases). Source material: PBMCs. CDR3 amino acids: CASSVGQGSGEQYF. The CDR3 DNA reads as TGTGCCAGCAGCGTCGGGCAGGGAAGTGGCGAGCAGTACTTC.